These 20 T cell receptor beta chains were sequenced from one sample in a study of cytomegalovirus exposure and HLA in healthy donors. Vbeta (60) and Jbeta (13) primers were used in the PCR. The assay was immunoSEQ multiplex PCR, and TCRdb's table has in-frame clones only and misses some. In the table there are 75,000 to 100,000 clones, 70% to 80% of which are singletons. Sequencing used PBMCs. The receptors derive from a man aged 60 to 75 in good health and CMV-seropositive.

V usage is TRBV30 and J usage is TRBJ2-6; TRBD1 aligns across 9 bases. V lost 4 bases, J lost 2 bases, and 6 bases stayed unmatched. The CDR3 length is 16 residues. The germline V gene encodes CDR1 GTSNPN and CDR2 SVGIG (reference sequence). The CDR3 region is CAWNPGQGPGANVLTF. The CDR3 DNA sequence: TGTGCCTGGAATCCGGGACAGGGACCTGGGGCCAACGTCCTGACTTTC. Full variable domain (missing parts from reference TRBV30 and TRBJ2-6): SQTIHQWPATLVQPVGSPLSLECTVEGTSNPNLYWYRQAAGRGLQLLFYSVGIGQISSEVPQNLSASRPQDRQFILSSKKLLLSDSGFYLCAWNPGQGPGANVLTFGAGSRLTVL.

The CDR3 sequence is CASTRGSNTEAFF. The CDR3 DNA reads as TGCGCCAGCACTAGGGGGTCGAACACTGAAGCTTTCTTT. The chain employs TRBV10-2 and TRBJ1-1; tentative D call: TRBD1 (6 bases). Trimming took off 7 bases at V and 1 base at J, with 10 bases between the two ends. This CDR3 has 13 amino acids. Germline assignment: CDR1 WSHSY and CDR2 SAAADI.

J is TRBJ1-2 and V is TRBV4-2, with D possibly being TRBD1 (5 bases). This CDR3 has 13 residues. V shed 8 bases and J shed 6 bases, with 16 bases lying between them. Germline values: CDR1 LGHNA, CDR2 YNFKEQ. CDR3 nucleotides: TGTGCCAGCGACCGGGGAGGGGTAGATGGCTACACCTTC. This encodes CASDRGGVDGYTF.

This clone has just a few counts. The rearrangement uses TRBV5-5 and TRBJ2-7; weak D call: TRBD2 (6 bases). Germline V CDR1 and CDR2: SGHKS, YYEKEE (reference sequence). Trimming left V 2 bases short and J 3 bases short, with 12 bases between. The CDR3 extends over 14 amino acids. For the CDR3, the DNA is TGTGCCAGCAGCTTCGCGGGATACGTCTACGAGCAGTACTTC. Its protein is CASSFAGYVYEQYF.

Only a few counts were recorded for this clone. The J gene is TRBJ1-4, the V gene TRBV6-6; D not resolved. The CDR3 has 16 residues. CDR1 and CDR2 (germline): MNHNY, SVGAGI (reference sequence). The ends were cut back, 4 bases at V and 4 bases at J, with 16 bases in the middle. CDR3 bases: TGTGCCAGCAGTTCCCAGACATTTGCGGGTAATGAAAAACTGTTTTTT. Residues: CASSSQTFAGNEKLFF.

The chain joins TRBV19 to TRBJ1-6; 7 positions agree with TRBD1. This CDR3 comprises 15 residues. V was pared by 5 bases and J by 8 bases, with 9 bases of the junction left unmatched. Germline V gene lookup returns CDR1 LNHDA and CDR2 SQIVND (reference sequence). CDR3 nucleotide sequence: TGTGCCAGTAGTCACCGACAGGGATCACATTCACCCCTCCACTTT. It is translated as CASSHRQGSHSPLHF.

The CDR3, as DNA: TGTGCCAGCAGTCTGCGGGACAGGGGTTCAAATGAGCAGTTCTTC. This encodes CASSLRDRGSNEQFF. V gene TRBV27 combines with J gene TRBJ2-1, with 10 bases aligning to TRBD1. CDR1 and CDR2 from the germline V gene are MNHEY and SMNVEV (reference sequence). V was pared by 5 bases and J by 7 bases, with 8 bases of the junction left unmatched. The CDR3 consists of 15 residues.

This chain joins TRBV19 and TRBJ2-2, with D tentatively TRBD1 (6 bases). The CDR3 runs 15 residues. V was pared by 6 bases and J by 0 bases, with 11 bases between. Germline V gives CDR1 LNHDA, CDR2 SQIVND (reference sequence). CDR3 in amino acids: CASSYRVANTGELFF. The CDR3 DNA reads as TGTGCCAGTAGCTACAGGGTTGCGAACACCGGGGAGCTGTTTTTT.

The chain carries TRBV5-1 and TRBJ2-7; D might be TRBD1 (9 bases). Trimming pared 4 bases from V and 5 bases from J, leaving 22 bases between. The germline V gene has CDR1 SGHRS and CDR2 YFSETQ. This CDR3 is 16 amino acids long. As DNA, the CDR3 is TGCGCCAGCAGCCGCGGGGGGACAGGGATAGGTGACGAGCAGTACTTC. It codes for CASSRGGTGIGDEQYF.

CDR3 in amino acids: CASRGQADTGELFF. The DNA for the CDR3 is TGTGCCAGCAGAGGACAGGCGGACACCGGGGAGCTGTTTTTT. The chain uses TRBV5-4 and TRBJ2-2; 7 bases fit TRBD1. Per germline, CDR1 SGHNT and CDR2 YYREEE (reference sequence). This CDR3 is 14 amino acids long. Unmatched junction bases numbered 4, after V lost 5 bases and J lost 3 bases.

Worth noting for this clone: The same CDR3 is also encoded by other DNA sequences in this sample. The J gene is TRBJ2-7, the V gene TRBV18, with 12 bases identical to TRBD1. J was trimmed by 4 bases and V by 3 bases; bases with no gene match: 1. The CDR3 consists of 14 residues. The germline gives CDR1 KGHSH, CDR2 LQKENI. In DNA form, the CDR3 reads TGTGCCAGCTCACCGGGACAGGGGGCGTACGAGCAGTACTTC. It is translated as CASSPGQGAYEQYF.

J is TRBJ2-7 and V is TRBV19, with 8 bases aligning to TRBD1. This CDR3 spans 14 amino acids. V was pared by 2 bases and J by 4 bases, with 4 bases of the junction left unmatched. Germline values: CDR1 LNHDA, CDR2 SQIVND (reference sequence). CDR3 sequence (DNA): TGTGCCAGTAGTATAATCGGACAGGGATACGAGCAGTACTTC. Protein: CASSIIGQGYEQYF.

This clone is a singleton in its sample. Other DNA sequences in the sample encode the same CDR3. The V call is TRBV19, the J call TRBJ2-5; tentatively, D is TRBD2 (5 bases). V shed 5 bases and J shed 1 base, with 23 bases lying between them. CDR3 length equals 18 residues. The germline V gene has CDR1 LNHDA and CDR2 SQIVND (reference sequence). This chain's CDR3 is CASSPTARAKPLQETQYF. CDR3 DNA: TGTGCCAGTAGTCCGACGGCGAGGGCGAAACCTCTCCAAGAGACCCAGTACTTC. The full variable domain, rest sourced from reference TRBV19 and TRBJ2-5, is DGGITQSPKYLFRKEGQNVTLSCEQNLNHDAMYWYRQDPGQGLRLIYYSQIVNDFQKGDIAEGYSVSREKKESFPLTVTSAQKNPTAFYLCASSPTARAKPLQETQYFGPGTRLLVL.

This clone was seen only a few times. The CDR3 nucleotides read TGTGCCATCGGACTAGCGGGGGACTACGAGCAGTACTTC. Translation gives CAIGLAGDYEQYF. The J gene is TRBJ2-7, the V gene TRBV10-3, with TRBD2 matching over 13 bases. V lost 8 bases and J lost 3; bases outside the gene matches: 1. The germline CDR1 and CDR2 sequences are ENHRY and SYGVKD. This CDR3 region has 13 residues.

The chain couples TRBV14 to TRBJ2-1; 13 bases match TRBD2. J was trimmed by 6 bases and V by 4 bases; bases with no gene match: 6. The CDR3 consists of 16 residues. The germline gives CDR1 SGHDN, CDR2 FVKESK. The CDR3 nucleotides are TGTGCCAGCAGCCTCCCGGGACTAGCGGGGAGCAATGAGCAGTTCTTC. Protein sequence: CASSLPGLAGSNEQFF.

The V and J genes are TRBV5-1 and TRBJ1-2, with 8 bases that match TRBD1. CDR3 size: 18 residues. V trimming: 3 bases; J trimming: 1 base; junction bases outside the gene matches: 14. Germline-derived CDR1 and CDR2 are SGHRS and YFSETQ. The CDR3 DNA follows: TGCGCCAGCAGCTATGGACAGGGTGGGACCAAACGTAACTATGGCTACACCTTC. This sequence encodes CASSYGQGGTKRNYGYTF.

Here the CDR3 reads CASREQGAHYGYTF. The DNA for the CDR3 is TGTGCCAGCAGGGAACAGGGGGCGCACTATGGCTACACCTTC. This chain links TRBV6-1 with TRBJ1-2, with 9 bases aligning to TRBD1. The CDR3 is 14 amino acids. From germline, CDR1 is MNHNS and CDR2 SASEGT. V shed 6 bases, J shed 3 bases, and the junction held 5 bases outside the gene matches.

This clone was recorded a few times. J is TRBJ1-2 and V is TRBV5-6; D uncertain. CDR3 length equals 11 residues. V was cut by 1 base and J by 10 bases, with 8 bases left in between. Germline CDR1 reads SGHDT; CDR2 reads YYEEEE. CDR3 sequence: CASSLRQDYTF. The DNA of the CDR3 is TGTGCCAGCAGCTTGCGGCAGGACTACACCTTC.

The chain combines TRBV7-2 with TRBJ1-3; 11 bases are shared with TRBD1. With V trimmed by 2 bases and J by 1 base, 4 bases remained unmatched. The CDR3 is 17 residues long. Looked up from germline, CDR1 is SGHTA and CDR2 is FQGNSA. The chain's CDR3 is CASSLWGQGVSGNTIYF. In DNA form, the CDR3 reads TGTGCCAGCAGCTTATGGGGACAGGGGGTTTCTGGAAACACCATATATTTT.

The gene calls are TRBV7-2 and TRBJ2-1; D gene ambiguous. Germline V gene data show CDR1 as SGHTA and CDR2 as FQGNSA. The V end lost 1 base, the J end lost 2 bases, and 12 bases lay between the germline ends. This CDR3 has 16 residues. The CDR3 sequence is CASSLEGGYPYNEQFF. In nucleotides, the CDR3 is TGTGCCAGCAGCTTAGAAGGCGGATACCCCTACAATGAGCAGTTCTTC.